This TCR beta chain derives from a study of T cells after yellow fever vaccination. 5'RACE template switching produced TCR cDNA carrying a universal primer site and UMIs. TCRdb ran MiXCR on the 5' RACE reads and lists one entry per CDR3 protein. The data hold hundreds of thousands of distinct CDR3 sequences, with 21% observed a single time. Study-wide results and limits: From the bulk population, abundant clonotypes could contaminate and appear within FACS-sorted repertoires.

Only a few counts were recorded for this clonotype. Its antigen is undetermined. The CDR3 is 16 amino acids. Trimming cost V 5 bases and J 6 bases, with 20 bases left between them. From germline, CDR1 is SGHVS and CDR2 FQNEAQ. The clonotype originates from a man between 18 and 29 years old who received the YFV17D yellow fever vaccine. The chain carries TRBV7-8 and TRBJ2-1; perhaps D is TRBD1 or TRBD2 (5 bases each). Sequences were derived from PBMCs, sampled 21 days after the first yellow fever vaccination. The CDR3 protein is CASSGKRDEAGNEQFF. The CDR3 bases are TGTGCCAGCAGCGGAAAAAGGGACGAAGCTGGCAATGAGCAGTTCTTC.